The sequence of this T cell receptor beta chain was determined in a study of T cell repertoires in cytomegalovirus infection. Study at large: Recently identified HLA-C-restricted CMV epitopes and well-studied HLA-B-restricted CMV epitopes were used by the study. Evidence of both CMV infection and a matching HLA type came from public TCR beta signatures.

Study-level results: The study found HLA-C-restricted CMV-specific TCR beta clonotypes dominating the ex vivo response.

Via MiXCR, TCRdb re-called the reads, giving one row per CDR3 protein. This table holds 50,000 to 60,000 distinct CDR3 sequences, roughly a fifth found once. Germline CDR1 ENHRY, CDR2 SYGVKD. This CDR3 comprises 15 residues. Trimming removed 3 bases at V and 6 bases at J, with 15 bases between. As for this clonotype: What it binds is unknown.

The sample was CD8+ T cells from cultured PBMCs, taken from culture after CMV antigen stimulation. The sequence came from a human donor in good health (CMV status not recorded). Some clones in this sample may be carry-over from other donors' samples. The rearrangement joins TRBV10-3 to TRBJ1-5; perhaps TRBD1 as D (6 bases). The CDR3 region is CAISEGTQGGQPQHF. The CDR3 nucleotides read TGTGCCATCAGTGAAGGGACACAAGGGGGTCAGCCCCAGCATTTT.